This T cell receptor beta chain was identified during a study of T cell responses to AZD1222 COVID-19 vaccine. Trimming cost V 6 bases and J 7 bases, with 15 bases left between them. This CDR3 has 13 amino acids. Germline values: CDR1 MNHEY, CDR2 SMNVEV (reference sequence). Repertoires were generated with immunoSEQ multiplex PCR, while TCRdb's copy carries only in-frame clones and drops some. The table lists some 50,000 clones, approximately 89% of them singletons. Timing groups of about 4 and about 12 weeks for second doses were pooled. Sequenced material: peripheral blood, taken 28 days after the second AZD1222 dose. This TCR came from an adult who received the AZD1222 COVID-19 vaccine. The V gene is TRBV27, the J gene TRBJ1-1; maybe TRBD1 (5 bases). The CDR3 loop reads CASSPWRQGEAFF. Written as DNA, the CDR3 is TGTGCCAGCAGCCCGTGGAGGCAGGGTGAAGCTTTCTTT.